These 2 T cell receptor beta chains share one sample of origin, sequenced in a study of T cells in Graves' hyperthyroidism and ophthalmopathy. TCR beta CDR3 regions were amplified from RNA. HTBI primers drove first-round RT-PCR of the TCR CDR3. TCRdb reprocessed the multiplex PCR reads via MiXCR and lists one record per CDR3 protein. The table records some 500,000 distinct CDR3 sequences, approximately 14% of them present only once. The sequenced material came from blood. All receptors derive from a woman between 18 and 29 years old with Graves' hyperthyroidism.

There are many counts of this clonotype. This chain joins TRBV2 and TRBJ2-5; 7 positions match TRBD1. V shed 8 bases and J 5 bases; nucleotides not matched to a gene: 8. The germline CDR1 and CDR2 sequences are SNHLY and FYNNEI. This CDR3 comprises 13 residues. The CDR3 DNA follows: TGTGCCAGCGGCCTACAGGGGCCGGAGACCCAGTACTTC. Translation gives CASGLQGPETQYF.

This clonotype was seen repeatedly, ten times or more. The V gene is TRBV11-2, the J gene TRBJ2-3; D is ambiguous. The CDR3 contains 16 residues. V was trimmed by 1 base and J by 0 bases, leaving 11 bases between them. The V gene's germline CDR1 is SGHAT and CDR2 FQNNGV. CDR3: CASSLGIHTSTDTQYF. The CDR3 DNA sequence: TGTGCCAGCAGCTTAGGAATCCATACTAGCACAGATACGCAGTATTTT.